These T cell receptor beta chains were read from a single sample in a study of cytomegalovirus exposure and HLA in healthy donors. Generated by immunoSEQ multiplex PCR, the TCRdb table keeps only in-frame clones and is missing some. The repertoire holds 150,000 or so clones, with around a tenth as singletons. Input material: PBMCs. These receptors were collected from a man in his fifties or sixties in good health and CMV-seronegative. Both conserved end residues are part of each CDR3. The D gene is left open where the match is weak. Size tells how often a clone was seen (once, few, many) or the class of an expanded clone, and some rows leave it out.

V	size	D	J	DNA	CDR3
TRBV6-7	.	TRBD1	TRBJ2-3	TGTGCCAGCAGTTACTCGTGTACAGGGGATGAGGATACGCAGTATTTT	CASSYSCTGDEDTQYF
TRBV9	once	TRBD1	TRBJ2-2	TGTGCCAGCAGCGCAAACAGGGGACGGACCGGGGAGCTGTTTTTT	CASSANRGRTGELFF
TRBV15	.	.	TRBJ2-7	TGTGCCACCAGAGGGAGGATGGGGTCCTACGAGCAGTACTTC	CATRGRMGSYEQYF
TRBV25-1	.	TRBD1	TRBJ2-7	TGTGCCAGCAGTGGAGGGACAGGGGTTTACGAGCAGTACTTC	CASSGGTGVYEQYF
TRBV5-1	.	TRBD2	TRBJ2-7	TGCGCCAGCAGCCCCAGACTAGCGGAGCCCTACGAGCAGTACTTC	CASSPRLAEPYEQYF
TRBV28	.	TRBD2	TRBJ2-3	TGTGCCAGCAGGACCCTAGCGGGATTCACAGATACGCAGTATTTT	CASRTLAGFTDTQYF
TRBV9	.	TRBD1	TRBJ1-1	TGTGCCAGCAGCGGAAAACAGGGGGCTCCCACTGAAGCTTTCTTT	CASSGKQGAPTEAFF
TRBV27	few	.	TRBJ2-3	TGTGCCAGCAGCTCAGGTGCCTCCACAGATACGCAGTATTTT	CASSSGASTDTQYF
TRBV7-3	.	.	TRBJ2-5	TGTGCCAGCAGCTTAGGGACTCAGGCCAGAGAGACCCAGTACTTC	CASSLGTQARETQYF
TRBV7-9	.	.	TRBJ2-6	TGTGCCAGCAGCCCCCGAGCCGGGGAGCCTGGGGCCAACGTCCTGACTTTC	CASSPRAGEPGANVLTF
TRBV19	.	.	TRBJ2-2	TGTGCCAGTCAAAATAGCGGATCTGGAGGCACCGGGGAGCTGTTTTTT	CASQNSGSGGTGELFF
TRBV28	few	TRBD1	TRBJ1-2	TGTGCCAGCAGCCGACAGGGGGCCCACTATGGCTACACCTTC	CASSRQGAHYGYTF
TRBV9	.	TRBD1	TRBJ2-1	TGTGCCAGCAGCGTGCACCGGGACAGGGAGTCTCTTAGCAATGAGCAGTTCTTC	CASSVHRDRESLSNEQFF
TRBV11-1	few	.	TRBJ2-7	TGTGCCAGCAGCGACATAATCGACGAGCAGTACTTC	CASSDIIDEQYF
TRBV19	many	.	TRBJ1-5	TGTGCCAGTAGTGCTCCGGGACCAGGGGGCAATCAGCCCCAGCATTTT	CASSAPGPGGNQPQHF
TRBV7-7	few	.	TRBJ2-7	TGTGCTAGCAGCCCTTCGGCGGCCTTTCCCACCTACGAGCAGTACTTC	CASSPSAAFPTYEQYF
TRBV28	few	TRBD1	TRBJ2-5	TGTGCCAGCAGTTCCCCCGGGACAGGGGGCGAGCGGGAGACCCAGTACTTC	CASSSPGTGGERETQYF
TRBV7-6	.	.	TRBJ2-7	TGTGCCAGCAGCTCCTACCATGGACAGAAATCAGGGGAGCAGTACTTC	CASSSYHGQKSGEQYF
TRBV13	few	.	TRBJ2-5	TGTGCCAGCAGCGGATCGCCGGGGACCCAGTACTTC	CASSGSPGTQYF
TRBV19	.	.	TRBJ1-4	TGTGCCAGTAGTTGGGAGGGGCAGCCAACTAATGAAAAACTGTTTTTT	CASSWEGQPTNEKLFF
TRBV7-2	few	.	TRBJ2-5	TGTGCCAGCAGCTTACCGGGGACCCAGTACTTC	CASSLPGTQYF
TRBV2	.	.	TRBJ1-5	TGTGCCAGCAGCCTGGGCTCCAATCAGCCCCAGCATTTT	CASSLGSNQPQHF
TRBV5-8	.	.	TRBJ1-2	TGTGCCAGCAGCCTACCGGGACTGATGGATTATGGCTACACCTTC	CASSLPGLMDYGYTF
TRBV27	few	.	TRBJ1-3	TGTGCCAGCAGTTCCTCGGCGGGCAGAAGAAACACCATATATTTT	CASSSSAGRRNTIYF
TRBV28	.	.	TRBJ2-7	TGTGCCAGCAGGCCACAGGGTAGCTACGAGCAGTACTTC	CASRPQGSYEQYF
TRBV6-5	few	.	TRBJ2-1	TGTGCCAGCAGCCTCCAGACAGGTCAGGGGAATGAGCAGTTCTTC	CASSLQTGQGNEQFF
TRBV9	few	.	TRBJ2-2	TGTGCCAGCTGTGGGCGGGCGGACGCGAACACCGGGGAGCTGTTTTTT	CASCGRADANTGELFF